The 15 T cell receptor beta chains listed next were all sequenced from one sample in a study of shared clonotypes between healthy human individuals. The assay was immunoSEQ multiplex PCR, and TCRdb's table has in-frame clones only and misses some. The sample has hundreds of thousands of clones; 74% are singletons. Input material: memory CD4+ T cells sorted from blood. The subset is: CD45RA-negative fraction. The receptors stem from a woman aged 30 to 39 in good health.

In this sample, this clone turned up a few times. The CDR3 spells CASSVGVEDRGYEQYF. The CDR3 nucleotides are TGTGCCAGCAGTGTAGGGGTAGAGGACAGAGGGTACGAGCAGTACTTC. V gene TRBV25-1 combines with J gene TRBJ2-7; D might be TRBD1 (6 bases). The V end was cut by 4 bases, the J end by 4 bases, with 20 bases between. From germline, CDR1 is MGHDK and CDR2 SYGVNS. The CDR3 length is 16 residues.

The chain joins TRBV7-8 to TRBJ1-4; D is uncertain. Germline lookup yields CDR1 SGHVS and CDR2 FQNEAQ. V was cut by 0 bases and J by 8 bases, with 7 bases left in between. The CDR3 contains 13 residues. The CDR3 loop reads CASSLAGREKLFF. DNA for the CDR3: TGTGCCAGCAGCTTAGCGGGCCGGGAAAAACTGTTTTTT.

The chain combines TRBV20-1 with TRBJ2-3; D ambiguous. The CDR3 loop spans 10 amino acids. Germline assignment: CDR1 DFQATT and CDR2 SNEGSKA (reference sequence). CDR3 protein: CSPLGVAQYF. The CDR3 coding sequence is TGCAGCCCCTTGGGCGTGGCGCAGTATTTT.

This chain joins TRBV9 and TRBJ2-7; TRBD2 aligns across 7 bases. Germline CDR1 reads SGDLS; CDR2 reads YYNGEE. Unmatched junction bases numbered 3, after V lost 1 base and J lost 2 bases. The CDR3 is 14 amino acids. The CDR3 here is CASSVLADPYEQYF. The CDR3 nucleotides read TGTGCCAGCAGCGTACTAGCGGACCCCTACGAGCAGTACTTC.

This chain links TRBV5-1 with TRBJ2-7; 14 bases agree with TRBD2. J gave up 5 bases and V 4 bases, and 8 bases lay outside the gene matches. Germline V gene data show CDR1 as SGHRS and CDR2 as YFSETQ. CDR3 length: 16 amino acids. This CDR3 is CASSPMTSGRANEQYF. DNA for the CDR3: TGCGCCAGCAGCCCAATGACTAGCGGGAGGGCCAACGAGCAGTACTTC.

The rearrangement uses TRBV28 and TRBJ1-2; maybe TRBD1 (5 bases). The CDR3 is 12 residues long. CDR1 is MDHEN and CDR2 is SYDVKM in the germline V gene. The germline V and J ends were trimmed by 11 bases and 7 bases, with 17 bases remaining between them. The CDR3 sequence is CAGWGRTSGYTF. The CDR3 nucleotides read TGTGCCGGATGGGGACGTACCTCTGGCTACACCTTC.

The genes are TRBV28 and TRBJ1-5, with TRBD1 as a possible D gene (6 bases). Trimming shortened V by 4 bases and J by 1 base, and 20 bases separated the two germline ends. Germline lookup yields CDR1 MDHEN and CDR2 SYDVKM. The CDR3 totals 18 residues. The CDR3, as DNA: TGTGCCAGCAGTTCTCCGGGGGCTGGAGATTTGAGCAATCAGCCCCAGCATTTT. This translates into CASSSPGAGDLSNQPQHF.

In DNA, the CDR3 is TGTGCCAGCAGTCCATCGGGACAGGGACTGGAGCAGTACTTC. Translation gives CASSPSGQGLEQYF. V gene TRBV28 combines with J gene TRBJ2-7, with TRBD1 identical over 9 bases. Germline loops: CDR1 MDHEN, CDR2 SYDVKM. Trimming cost V 5 bases and J 7 bases; bases outside gene matches: 9. This CDR3 spans 14 amino acids.

The chain couples TRBV2 to TRBJ1-4, with D unresolved. The CDR3 spans 13 residues. Germline V gives CDR1 SNHLY, CDR2 FYNNEI. Between the trimmed V and J ends, which lost 6 bases and 8 bases, there was a span of 13 bases. The CDR3 DNA is TGTGCCAGCAGGATTGGGGTGCGGGAAAAACTGTTTTTT. It yields the protein CASRIGVREKLFF.

J is TRBJ2-3 and V is TRBV28; D tentatively fits TRBD1 or TRBD2 (6 bases each). The germline V and J ends were trimmed by 6 bases and 0 bases, with 13 bases remaining between them. Germline CDR1 MDHEN, CDR2 SYDVKM. This CDR3 contains 15 residues. Here the CDR3 DNA reads TGTGCCAGCAGGTCTACGGGGGCTAGCACAGATACGCAGTATTTT. As protein: CASRSTGASTDTQYF.

The genes are TRBV23-1 and TRBJ1-5; no firm D call. TRBV23-1 belongs to the ORF category, with a function that is uncertain. V was clipped by 2 bases and J by 5 bases, with 28 bases between them. The CDR3 length is 20 residues. The DNA for the CDR3 is TGCGCCAGCAGTCAACCCACCCAAAGACACCTCAAAGTTATGGATCAGCCCCAGCATTTT. Protein sequence: CASSQPTQRHLKVMDQPQHF.

The rearrangement links TRBV6-5 to TRBJ2-2; a weak D match, TRBD2 (6 bases). Trimming took off 2 bases at V and 3 bases at J, with 10 bases between the two ends. This CDR3 is built from 15 residues. Germline V CDR1 and CDR2: MNHEY, SVGAGI. The CDR3 protein is CASSYGGGYTGELFF. The CDR3 DNA sequence: TGTGCCAGCAGTTACGGGGGAGGCTACACCGGGGAGCTGTTTTTT.

The genes are TRBV25-1 and TRBJ2-1; 8 positions match TRBD2. The germline V gene has CDR1 MGHDK and CDR2 SYGVNS. The CDR3 length is 17 residues. V lost 4 bases to trimming and J lost 0 bases; unmatched junction nucleotides: 8. The CDR3 protein is CASSASSGSPSYNEQFF. In DNA, the CDR3 is TGTGCCAGCAGTGCCTCTAGCGGGTCACCCTCCTACAATGAGCAGTTCTTC. The variable domain in full, completed from reference TRBV25-1 and TRBJ2-1, reads EADIYQTPRYLVIGTGKKITLECSQTMGHDKMYWYQQDPGMELHLIHYSYGVNSTEKGDLSSESTVSRIRTEHFPLTLESARPSHTSQYLCASSASSGSPSYNEQFFGPGTRLTVL.

This clone came up a few times. CDR3 sequence: CASSPTTGLNYGYTF. CDR3 coding DNA: TGTGCCAGCAGTCCCACCACAGGGCTTAACTATGGCTACACCTTC. V and J are TRBV25-1 and TRBJ1-2, with D maybe TRBD1 (6 bases). CDR3 length: 15 amino acids. The V gene lost 5 bases and the J gene lost 1 base, with 14 bases spanning the gap. Germline CDR1 MGHDK, CDR2 SYGVNS.

J is TRBJ1-4 and V is TRBV6-1; 10 bases line up with TRBD1. V lost 11 bases, J lost 8 bases, and 11 bases stayed unmatched. In germline, CDR1 is MNHNS, CDR2 SASEGT. The CDR3 is made up of 14 amino acids. This CDR3 is CASRSGQGNEKLFF. As DNA, the CDR3 is TGTGCCTCACGGTCGGGACAGGGGAACGAAAAACTGTTTTTT.